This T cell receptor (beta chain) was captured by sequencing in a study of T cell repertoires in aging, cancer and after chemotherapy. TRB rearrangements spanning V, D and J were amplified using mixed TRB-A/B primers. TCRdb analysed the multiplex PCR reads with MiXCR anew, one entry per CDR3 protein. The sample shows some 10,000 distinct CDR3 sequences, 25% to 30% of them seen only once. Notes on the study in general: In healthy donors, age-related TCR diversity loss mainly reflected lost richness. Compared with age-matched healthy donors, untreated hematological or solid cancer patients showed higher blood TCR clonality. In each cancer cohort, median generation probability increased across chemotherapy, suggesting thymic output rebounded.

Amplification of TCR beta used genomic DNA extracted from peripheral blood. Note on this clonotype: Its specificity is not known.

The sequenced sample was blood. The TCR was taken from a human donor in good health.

This CDR3 reads CASSYSYGGRGAFF. DNA of the CDR3: TGTGCCAGCAGTTACTCGTACGGGGGGCGAGGAGCTTTCTTT. The rearrangement joins TRBV6-5 to TRBJ1-1; tentative D call: TRBD1 (6 bases). The CDR3 is 14 residues long. The V gene's germline CDR1 is MNHEY and CDR2 SVGAGI. V lost 0 bases and J lost 10, with 15 bases in between.